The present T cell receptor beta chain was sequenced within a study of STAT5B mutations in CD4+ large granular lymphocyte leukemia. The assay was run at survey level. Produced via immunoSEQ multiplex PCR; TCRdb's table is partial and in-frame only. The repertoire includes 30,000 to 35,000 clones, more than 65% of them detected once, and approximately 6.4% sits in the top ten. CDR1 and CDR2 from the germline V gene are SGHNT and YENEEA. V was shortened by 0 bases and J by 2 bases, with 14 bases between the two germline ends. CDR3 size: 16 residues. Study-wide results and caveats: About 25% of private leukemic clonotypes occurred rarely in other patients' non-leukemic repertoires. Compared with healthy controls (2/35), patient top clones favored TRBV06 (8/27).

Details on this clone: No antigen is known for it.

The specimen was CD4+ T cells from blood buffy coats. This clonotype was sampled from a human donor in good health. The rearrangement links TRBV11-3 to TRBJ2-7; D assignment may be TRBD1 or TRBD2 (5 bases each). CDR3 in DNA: TGTGCCAGCAGCTTAGACTCCGGGACGGCTGCCTACGAGCAGTACTTC. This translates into CASSLDSGTAAYEQYF. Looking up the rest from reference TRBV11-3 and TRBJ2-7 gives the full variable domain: EAGVVQSPRYKIIEKKQPVAFWCNPISGHNTLYWYLQNLGQGPELLIRYENEEAVDDSQLPKDRFSAERLKGVDSTLKIQPAELGDSAVYLCASSLDSGTAAYEQYFGPGTRLTVT.